A selection of T cell receptor beta chains follows, all from one sample in a study of long-term antiretroviral therapy in people with HIV. Assay used: immunoSEQ multiplex PCR; TCRdb lists only in-frame clones, some missing. The table lists more than 6,000 clones, about 76% of them singletons. Specimen: unsorted PBMCs, collected 0.1 years before starting antiretroviral therapy. Every receptor here comes from a young man with HIV. Both conserved end residues are part of each CDR3. A D gene is named only where the DNA matches it firmly. Size is stated for part of the rows, as once, few or many counts, or as a class when the clone is expanded.

D gene	V gene	clone size	J gene	CDR3 protein	CDR3 DNA
-	TRBV28	once	TRBJ2-7	CASIPPPGRGPYEQYF	TGTGCCAGCATCCCCCCTCCGGGTAGGGGACCCTACGAGCAGTACTTC
-	TRBV28	few	TRBJ2-5	CASSLSRRQRETQYF	TGTGCCAGCAGTTTATCCCGTCGGCAGAGGGAGACCCAGTACTTC
TRBD1	TRBV5-4	once	TRBJ2-3	CASSSGQGPTDTQYF	TGTGCCAGCAGCTCGGGACAGGGGCCGACAGATACGCAGTATTTT
-	TRBV18	-	TRBJ1-3	CASSPPGPSGDTIYF	TGTGCCAGCTCACCCCCGGGCCCCTCCGGAGACACCATATATTTT
TRBD1	TRBV7-3	-	TRBJ1-1	CASSNQQGRAFF	TGTGCCAGCAGCAACCAACAGGGGAGAGCTTTCTTT
-	TRBV28	few	TRBJ1-5	CATATVQLYDQPQHF	TGTGCCACCGCGACGGTTCAACTTTATGATCAGCCCCAGCATTTT
-	TRBV7-8	-	TRBJ1-1	CASSLDAGKNTEAFF	TGTGCCAGCAGCTTAGATGCCGGGAAGAACACTGAAGCTTTCTTT
-	TRBV28	-	TRBJ1-4	CATVDSFNEKLFF	TGTGCCACCGTGGACAGCTTTAATGAAAAACTGTTTTTT
-	TRBV29-1	-	TRBJ1-2	CSVSEGNYGYTF	TGCAGCGTTTCCGAAGGCAACTATGGCTACACCTTC
-	TRBV28	-	TRBJ2-3	CASSLVTSRDTQYF	TGTGCCAGCAGTTTAGTCACTAGCAGAGATACGCAGTATTTT
-	TRBV6-1	-	TRBJ1-5	CASSEWGTQRRDQPQHF	TGTGCCAGCAGCGAATGGGGGACACAACGCCGGGATCAGCCCCAGCATTTT
-	TRBV6-1	-	TRBJ2-7	CASSEVRTNYEQYF	TGTGCCAGCAGTGAAGTCAGGACTAACTACGAGCAGTACTTC
-	TRBV11-3	few	TRBJ2-1	CASSTSHEQFF	TGTGCCAGCAGCACTAGCCATGAGCAGTTCTTC
TRBD1	TRBV5-4	-	TRBJ2-5	CASSFDTGTEETQYF	TGTGCCAGCAGCTTCGATACCGGGACAGAAGAGACCCAGTACTTC
-	TRBV6-5	-	TRBJ1-6	CASSYSLGAVNSPLHF	TGTGCCAGCAGTTACTCGCTGGGGGCGGTTAATTCACCCCTCCACTTT
-	TRBV6-1	-	TRBJ1-2	CASSEAWRRLDGYTF	TGTGCCAGCAGTGAAGCTTGGCGGAGGCTCGATGGCTACACCTTC
-	TRBV6-4	-	TRBJ1-1	CASSDRNTEAFF	TGTGCCAGCAGTGACAGGAACACTGAAGCTTTCTTT
-	TRBV7-2	-	TRBJ1-3	CASSLLPVSGNTIYF	TGTGCCAGCAGCTTACTTCCGGTCTCTGGAAACACCATATATTTT
-	TRBV4-1	-	TRBJ1-2	CASSPSKGVNYGYTF	TGCGCCAGCAGCCCCTCGAAAGGGGTGAACTATGGCTACACCTTC
-	TRBV28	once	TRBJ2-2	CASSLGGLRGTGELFF	TGTGCCAGCAGCCTAGGGGGCCTTCGGGGGACCGGGGAGCTGTTTTTT
TRBD1	TRBV29-1	once	TRBJ2-3	CSPRDSTDTQYF	TGCAGCCCCCGGGACAGCACGGATACGCAGTATTTT
TRBD2	TRBV5-5	-	TRBJ2-2	CASSLAGGAYTGELFF	TGTGCCAGCAGCTTGGCCGGGGGGGCGTACACCGGGGAGCTGTTTTTT
TRBD2	TRBV10-3	-	TRBJ2-3	CAISESSGGGTDTQYF	TGTGCCATCAGTGAGTCTAGCGGGGGGGGCACAGATACGCAGTATTTT
TRBD1	TRBV2	-	TRBJ2-1	CASRDRGPYNEQFF	TGTGCCAGCCGAGACAGGGGGCCCTACAATGAGCAGTTCTTC
-	TRBV6-4	-	TRBJ1-2	CASSETDTNYGYTF	TGTGCCAGCAGTGAAACAGATACTAACTATGGCTACACCTTC
-	TRBV2	once	TRBJ2-6	CASSASSGANVLTF	TGTGCCAGCAGTGCCTCATCTGGGGCCAACGTCCTGACTTTC
TRBD1	TRBV28	-	TRBJ1-2	CASSLQGGTSPRVYTF	TGTGCCAGCAGTTTACAGGGGGGAACCTCCCCGCGTGTCTACACCTTC
-	TRBV6-5	few	TRBJ1-1	CASSLSPGPLEAFF	TGTGCCAGCAGCCTATCTCCCGGTCCGCTTGAAGCTTTCTTT
-	TRBV10-1	-	TRBJ2-1	CASLVNEQFF	TGCGCCAGCTTGGTAAATGAGCAGTTCTTC
TRBD1	TRBV5-6	-	TRBJ2-1	CASSFGTGNSYNEQFF	TGTGCCAGCAGCTTCGGGACAGGGAATTCCTACAATGAGCAGTTCTTC
TRBD1	TRBV15	-	TRBJ1-6	CATSSDTWTGRSPLHF	TGTGCCACCAGCAGTGACACTTGGACAGGGAGATCACCCCTCCACTTT
-	TRBV28	-	TRBJ1-6	CASSLTRGPNSPLHF	TGTGCCAGCAGTCTTACCAGGGGTCCTAATTCACCCCTCCACTTT
-	TRBV7-9	-	TRBJ2-2	CASSPPAVEGSGELFF	TGTGCCAGCAGCCCCCCCGCGGTTGAGGGCTCCGGGGAGCTGTTTTTT
-	TRBV6-1	-	TRBJ1-1	CASSERDIEAFF	TGTGCCAGCAGTGAACGGGATATTGAAGCTTTCTTT
TRBD1	TRBV2	once	TRBJ2-7	CASSVSGGTYEQYF	TGTGCCAGCAGTGTCTCAGGGGGAACCTACGAGCAGTACTTC
-	TRBV28	-	TRBJ1-5	CASRILNSWGQPQHF	TGTGCCAGCAGAATACTCAACTCGTGGGGTCAGCCCCAGCATTTT
-	TRBV27	-	TRBJ1-5	CASIQPQHF	TGTGCCAGCATTCAGCCCCAGCATTTT
TRBD2	TRBV7-3	-	TRBJ2-2	CASSLGASGSANTGELFF	TGTGCCAGCAGCTTAGGGGCTAGCGGGTCCGCGAACACCGGGGAGCTGTTTTTT
TRBD1	TRBV15	-	TRBJ2-5	CATSRGQEQETQYF	TGTGCCACCAGCCGCGGACAGGAACAAGAGACCCAGTACTTC
TRBD1	TRBV5-4	few	TRBJ2-7	CASSADRESEQYF	TGTGCCAGCAGCGCCGACAGGGAATCTGAGCAGTACTTC
-	TRBV4-1	-	TRBJ1-3	CASSQVRSAGNTIYF	TGCGCCAGCAGCCAAGTACGCTCGGCTGGAAACACCATATATTTT
-	TRBV7-9	-	TRBJ1-2	CASSLEVGQGLGGYTF	TGTGCCAGCAGCTTAGAAGTGGGCCAGGGCCTTGGGGGCTACACCTTC
-	TRBV4-2	few	TRBJ1-2	CASSQVTQYGYTF	TGTGCCAGCAGCCAAGTAACACAGTATGGCTACACCTTC
-	TRBV30	few	TRBJ1-1	CAWSPRGTSEAFF	TGTGCCTGGAGCCCTCGAGGGACCTCCGAAGCTTTCTTT
-	TRBV13	-	TRBJ1-2	CASSLGGDGYTF	TGTGCCAGCAGCTTAGGAGGTGATGGCTACACCTTC
-	TRBV7-7	-	TRBJ1-1	CASSLGPLGVGVNTEAFF	TGTGCTAGCAGCTTAGGACCTCTGGGCGTGGGAGTGAACACTGAAGCTTTCTTT
-	TRBV30	-	TRBJ1-2	CAWSGRLDDGYTF	TGTGCCTGGAGTGGAAGGTTGGACGATGGCTACACCTTC
-	TRBV29-1	-	TRBJ2-7	CSVEDRGVTYEQYF	TGCAGCGTTGAAGATCGAGGGGTCACATACGAGCAGTACTTC
-	TRBV5-6	few	TRBJ1-4	CASSFGRGYEKLFF	TGTGCCAGCAGCTTCGGTCGGGGATATGAAAAACTGTTTTTT
-	TRBV2	-	TRBJ1-6	CASSDREYNSPLHF	TGTGCCAGCAGTGACAGGGAATACAATTCACCCCTCCACTTT
-	TRBV4-2	few	TRBJ1-1	CASSQDTGNTEAFF	TGTGCCAGCAGCCAAGACACAGGGAACACTGAAGCTTTCTTT
-	TRBV11-3	-	TRBJ2-1	CASSVDQYNEQFF	TGTGCCAGCAGCGTAGATCAATACAATGAGCAGTTCTTC
TRBD1	TRBV7-9	medium-sized	TRBJ2-6	CASSSFIMTGGSGANVLTF	TGTGCCAGCAGCTCCTTCATAATGACAGGGGGCTCTGGGGCCAACGTCCTGACTTTC
TRBD1	TRBV19	-	TRBJ1-1	CASTPLGGLSQNTEAFF	TGTGCCAGTACACCCTTAGGGGGCTTGTCTCAGAACACTGAAGCTTTCTTT
TRBD1	TRBV25-1	-	TRBJ2-5	CASSGYQGAETQYF	TGTGCCAGCAGTGGATACCAGGGGGCCGAGACCCAGTACTTC
-	TRBV27	medium-sized	TRBJ2-1	CASRTGRDEQFF	TGTGCCAGCAGGACAGGGAGGGACGAGCAGTTCTTC
-	TRBV28	once	TRBJ1-2	CASSLLRSYGYTF	TGTGCCAGCAGTTTATTACGGAGCTATGGCTACACCTTC
TRBD2	TRBV7-6	-	TRBJ2-3	CASSKRGAGLTDTQYF	TGTGCCAGCAGCAAGCGGGGGGCCGGACTCACAGATACGCAGTATTTT
TRBD2	TRBV9	once	TRBJ2-7	CASSLGGSSYEQYF	TGTGCCAGCAGTCTCGGGGGGAGCTCCTACGAGCAGTACTTC
TRBD2	TRBV6-4	-	TRBJ2-2	CASSDSRGAGELFF	TGTGCCAGCAGTGACTCGCGGGGGGCCGGGGAGCTGTTTTTT